Listed below are T cell receptor beta chains from one sample, sequenced in a study of cytomegalovirus exposure and HLA in healthy donors. Sequencing used immunoSEQ multiplex PCR; TCRdb keeps in-frame clones, though not all of them. The sample includes about 98,000 clones, about 80% seen only once; the top ten take approximately 10%. Sequenced material: PBMCs. The receptors originated from a man younger than 35 in good health and CMV-seropositive. The CDR3 runs from the conserved cysteine through the conserved F or W. The D gene is left open where the match is weak. Size values are once, few and many counts, or a class for expanded clones, and some rows have none.

j_gene,abundance,v_gene,d_gene,CDR3nt,CDR3aa
TRBJ1-1,-,TRBV5-1,TRBD1,TGCGCCAGCAGCTTGGCCGGGACAGGGAGCCCTGAAGCTTTCTTT,CASSLAGTGSPEAFF
TRBJ1-3,-,TRBV28,TRBD1,TGTGCCAGCAGTTTATGGTCCGACAGGGGGGACACCATATATTTT,CASSLWSDRGDTIYF
TRBJ2-1,-,TRBV28,-,TGTGCCAGCAGTAACACAGGGTACGATGAGCAGTTCTTC,CASSNTGYDEQFF
TRBJ2-7,-,TRBV30,-,TGTGCCTGGAAGGAGGGCCGGTTCGGCGAGCAGTACTTC,CAWKEGRFGEQYF
TRBJ2-7,-,TRBV5-1,-,TGCGCCAGCAGCGTGACAGGCACTTACGAGCAGTACTTC,CASSVTGTYEQYF
TRBJ2-5,-,TRBV4-1,-,TGCGCCAGCAGCCAAGATCCGGGAAGAGAGACCCAGTACTTC,CASSQDPGRETQYF
TRBJ2-3,-,TRBV6-5,-,TGTGCCAGCAGGAATCTCGGGGGCACAGATACGCAGTATTTT,CASRNLGGTDTQYF
TRBJ2-1,-,TRBV13,TRBD2,TGTGCCAGCAGCCTCGCTACGGTCGGGAGCGGGGGCGGGGTTGAGCAGTTCTTC,CASSLATVGSGGGVEQFF
TRBJ2-2,-,TRBV30,TRBD2,TGTGCCTGGAGTTCGACGGGGGGGCCTGGCACCGGGGAGCTGTTTTTT,CAWSSTGGPGTGELFF
TRBJ1-3,-,TRBV18,-,TGTGCCAGCTCACCAGTCCTTGCCCAACAGTACGACTCTGGAAACACCATATATTTT,CASSPVLAQQYDSGNTIYF
TRBJ1-4,-,TRBV5-1,-,TGCGCCAGCAGCTTAAAGGGGGGGGCGGCTAATGAAAAACTGTTTTTT,CASSLKGGAANEKLFF
TRBJ1-1,few,TRBV9,-,TGTGCCAGCAGCGTAGCCAGGGCCCCCGGGGGCACTGAAGCTTTCTTT,CASSVARAPGGTEAFF
TRBJ1-5,-,TRBV5-1,TRBD1,TGCGCCAGCAGCTTGGGGGACAGGGGAAATCAGCCCCAGCATTTT,CASSLGDRGNQPQHF
TRBJ2-7,-,TRBV27,-,TGTGCCAGCAGTCCCACAGGGAGCGAGCAGTACTTC,CASSPTGSEQYF
TRBJ2-5,-,TRBV28,-,TGTGCCAGCAGTTCTACCGTCGCGACCCAGTACTTC,CASSSTVATQYF
TRBJ2-5,-,TRBV11-2,TRBD1,TGTGCCAGCAGCTTTCGGACAGGGCCCTCAGGGACCCAGTACTTC,CASSFRTGPSGTQYF
TRBJ2-7,-,TRBV2,TRBD1,TGTGCCAGCAGTACTGGGACAGGCTACGAGCAGTACTTC,CASSTGTGYEQYF
TRBJ1-1,few,TRBV7-2,TRBD1,TGTGCCAGCAGCTTAGCCCCGCCAGGGGGGTACACTGAAGCTTTCTTT,CASSLAPPGGYTEAFF
TRBJ2-7,once,TRBV10-3,TRBD2,TGTGCCATCAGTGAGTCTACTAGCGGGGGGGTGTACTTC,CAISESTSGGVYF
TRBJ2-1,-,TRBV14,TRBD1,TGTGCCAGCCATCCCGGGACAGGGTTAAATGAGCAGTTCTTC,CASHPGTGLNEQFF
TRBJ2-1,-,TRBV30,-,TGTGCCTGGAGTGTACTAGCAGGTTACAATGAGCAGTTCTTC,CAWSVLAGYNEQFF
TRBJ2-7,-,TRBV4-1,TRBD2,TGCGCCAGCAGCCAAGGGCTAGCGGGACCCTACGAGCAGTACTTC,CASSQGLAGPYEQYF
TRBJ1-4,-,TRBV6-1,-,TGTGCCAGCACAGACAGGGAAAAACTGTTTTTT,CASTDREKLFF
TRBJ2-7,once,TRBV27,-,TGTGCCAGCAGTTCTCCCTACGAGCAGTACTTC,CASSSPYEQYF
TRBJ2-2,-,TRBV2,TRBD2,TGTGCCAGCAGCGGGGGACTAGGAAACACCGGGGAGCTGTTTTTT,CASSGGLGNTGELFF
TRBJ2-3,-,TRBV6-5,TRBD1,TGTGCCAGCCGAAGAACAGGGGCGTCCACAGATACGCAGTATTTT,CASRRTGASTDTQYF
TRBJ1-1,-,TRBV5-1,TRBD1,TGCGCCAGCAGCCTCGGACAGGGGTTGAGGACTGAAGCTTTCTTT,CASSLGQGLRTEAFF
TRBJ2-5,-,TRBV30,-,TGTGCCTGGAGGTCGGGTGGAGAGACCCAGTACTTC,CAWRSGGETQYF
TRBJ1-2,-,TRBV5-6,-,TGTGCCAGCAGCTTGACACAGACGTATGGCTACACCTTC,CASSLTQTYGYTF
TRBJ2-3,-,TRBV29-1,-,TGCAGCGTCGTACGGGCAGGTGGGGGGTATACGCAGTATTTT,CSVVRAGGGYTQYF
TRBJ2-1,-,TRBV2,-,TGTGCCAGCAGTGAATTAAGAGGGCTGGATGAGCAGTTCTTC,CASSELRGLDEQFF